This T cell receptor (beta chain) was obtained from a study of T cells in women clearing cervical HPV infection. Across the whole study: Controls gave blood once infection was undetectable; cases at lesion identification. Points from the study as a whole: CIN3+ cases had significantly higher TCR repertoire richness than controls, but evenness did not differ.

The CDR3 consists of 14 residues. The germline V gene has CDR1 DFQATT and CDR2 SNEGSKA (reference sequence). Deletions cut 0 bases from V and 4 bases from J, with 12 bases between. Sequencing was performed with immunoSEQ multiplex PCR; in TCRdb, only in-frame clones are kept and a portion is missing. The listing records roughly 24,000 clones. Details on this clone: The antigen is undetermined. The CDR3 extends 3 residues past the end of the read, so its final part is completed from the germline J gene.

The sequence was collected from a woman between 18 and 69 years old with a cervical HPV16 infection that either progressed to CIN3+ or cleared (not recorded which). Sequencing was performed on blood buffy coat. The genes are TRBV20-1 and TRBJ1-2; maybe TRBD1 (6 bases). The CDR3 spells CSARDYRQAYGYTF. The CDR3 DNA, read in part, is TGCAGTGCTAGAGATTATCGACAGGCCTATGGC.